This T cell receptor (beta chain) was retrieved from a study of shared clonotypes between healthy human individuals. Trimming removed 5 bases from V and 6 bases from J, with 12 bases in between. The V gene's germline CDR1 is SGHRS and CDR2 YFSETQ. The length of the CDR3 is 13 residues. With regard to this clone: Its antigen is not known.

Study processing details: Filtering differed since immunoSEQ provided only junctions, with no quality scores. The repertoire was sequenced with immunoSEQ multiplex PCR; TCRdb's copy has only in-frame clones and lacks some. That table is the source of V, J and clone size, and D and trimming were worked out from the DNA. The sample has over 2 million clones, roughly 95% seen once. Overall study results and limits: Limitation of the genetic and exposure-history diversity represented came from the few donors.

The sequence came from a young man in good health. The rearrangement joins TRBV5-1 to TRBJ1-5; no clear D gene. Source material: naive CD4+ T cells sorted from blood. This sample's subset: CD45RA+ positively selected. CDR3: CASSTRTGQPQHF. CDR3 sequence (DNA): TGCGCCAGCAGTACCCGGACGGGTCAGCCCCAGCATTTT. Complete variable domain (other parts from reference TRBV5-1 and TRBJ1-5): KAGVTQTPRYLIKTRGQQVTLSCSPISGHRSVSWYQQTPGQGLQFLFEYFSETQRNKGNFPGRFSGRQFSNSRSEMNVSTLELGDSALYLCASSTRTGQPQHFGDGTRLSIL.